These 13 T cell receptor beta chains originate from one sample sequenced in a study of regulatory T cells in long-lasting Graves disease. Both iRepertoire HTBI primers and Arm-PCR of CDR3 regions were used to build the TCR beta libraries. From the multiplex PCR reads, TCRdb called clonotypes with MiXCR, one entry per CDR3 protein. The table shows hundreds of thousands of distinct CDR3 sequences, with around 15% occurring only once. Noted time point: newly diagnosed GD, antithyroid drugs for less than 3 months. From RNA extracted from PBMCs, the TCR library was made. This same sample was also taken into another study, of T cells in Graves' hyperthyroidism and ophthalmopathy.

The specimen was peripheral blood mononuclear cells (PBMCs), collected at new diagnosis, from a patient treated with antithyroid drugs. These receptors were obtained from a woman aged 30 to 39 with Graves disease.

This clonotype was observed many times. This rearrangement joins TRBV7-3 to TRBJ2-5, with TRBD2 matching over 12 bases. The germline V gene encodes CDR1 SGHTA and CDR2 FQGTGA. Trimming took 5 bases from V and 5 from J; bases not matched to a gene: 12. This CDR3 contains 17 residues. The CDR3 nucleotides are TGTGCCAGCAGCCCCCAAGCTAGCGGGAGGGCCATGGAGACCCAGTACTTC. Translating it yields CASSPQASGRAMETQYF. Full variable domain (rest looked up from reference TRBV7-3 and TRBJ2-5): GAGVSQTPSNKVTEKGKYVELRCDPISGHTALYWYRQSLGQGPEFLIYFQGTGAADDSGLPNDRFFAVRPEGSVSTLKIQRTERGDSAVYLCASSPQASGRAMETQYFGPGTRLLVL.

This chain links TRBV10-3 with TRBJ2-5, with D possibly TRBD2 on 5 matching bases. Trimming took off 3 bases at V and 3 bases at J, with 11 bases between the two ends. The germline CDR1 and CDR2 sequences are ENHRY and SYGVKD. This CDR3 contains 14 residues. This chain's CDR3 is CAISDSTREETQYF. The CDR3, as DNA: TGTGCCATCAGTGACTCAACTAGGGAAGAGACCCAGTACTTC.

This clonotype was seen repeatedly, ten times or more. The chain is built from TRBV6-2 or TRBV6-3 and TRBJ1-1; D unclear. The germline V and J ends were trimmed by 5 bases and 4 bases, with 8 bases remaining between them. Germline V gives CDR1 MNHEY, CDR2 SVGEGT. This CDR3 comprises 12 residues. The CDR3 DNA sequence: TGTGCCAGCAGTATAGGACCCACTGAAGCTTTCTTT. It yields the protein CASSIGPTEAFF.

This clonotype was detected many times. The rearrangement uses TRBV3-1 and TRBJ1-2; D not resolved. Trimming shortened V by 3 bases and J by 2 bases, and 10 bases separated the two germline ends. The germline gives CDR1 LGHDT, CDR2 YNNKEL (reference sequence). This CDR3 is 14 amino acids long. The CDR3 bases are TGTGCCAGCAGCCATCCCCCAAGGAACTATGGCTACACCTTC. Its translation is CASSHPPRNYGYTF.

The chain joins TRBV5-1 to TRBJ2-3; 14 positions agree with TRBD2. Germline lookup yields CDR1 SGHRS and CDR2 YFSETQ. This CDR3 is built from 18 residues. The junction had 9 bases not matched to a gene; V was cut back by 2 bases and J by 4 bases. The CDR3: CASSLRLAGGPEADTQYF. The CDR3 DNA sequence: TGCGCCAGCAGCTTAAGACTAGCGGGAGGGCCTGAGGCAGATACGCAGTATTTT.

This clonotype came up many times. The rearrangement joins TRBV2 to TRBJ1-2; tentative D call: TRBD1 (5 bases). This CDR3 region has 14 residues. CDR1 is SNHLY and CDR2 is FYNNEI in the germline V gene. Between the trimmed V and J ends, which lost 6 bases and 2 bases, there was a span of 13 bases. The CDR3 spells CASSAPGRNYGYTF. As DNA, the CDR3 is TGTGCCAGCAGCGCTCCGGGGCGGAACTATGGCTACACCTTC.

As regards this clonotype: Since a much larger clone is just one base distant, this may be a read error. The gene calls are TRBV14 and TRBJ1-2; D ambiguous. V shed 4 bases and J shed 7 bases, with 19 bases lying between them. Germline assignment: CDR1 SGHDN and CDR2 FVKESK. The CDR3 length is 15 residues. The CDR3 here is CASSPIVSGGIGYTF. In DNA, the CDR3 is TGTGCCAGCAGCCCCATCGTTTCGGGCGGCATTGGCTACACCTTC.

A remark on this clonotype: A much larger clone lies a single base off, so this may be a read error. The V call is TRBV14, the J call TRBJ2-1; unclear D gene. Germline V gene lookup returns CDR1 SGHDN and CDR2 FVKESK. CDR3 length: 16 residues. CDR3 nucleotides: TGTGTCAGCAGCCAAGACGGGCCTAGCTCCTACAATGAGCAGTTCTTC. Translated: CVSSQDGPSSYNEQFF. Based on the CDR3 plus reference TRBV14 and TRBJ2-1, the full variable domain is EAGVTQFPSHSVIEKGQTVTLRCDPISGHDNLYWYRRVMGKEIKFLLHFVKESKQDESGMPNNRFLAERTGGTYSTLKVQPAELEDSGVYFCVSSQDGPSSYNEQFFGPGTRLTVL.

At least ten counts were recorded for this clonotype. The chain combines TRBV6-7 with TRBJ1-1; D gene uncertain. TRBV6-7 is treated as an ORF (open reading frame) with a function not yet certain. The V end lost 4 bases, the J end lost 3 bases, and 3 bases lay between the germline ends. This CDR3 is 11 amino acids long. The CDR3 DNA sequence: TGTGCCAGCAGTTGGGACACTGAAGCTTTCTTT. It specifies CASSWDTEAFF.

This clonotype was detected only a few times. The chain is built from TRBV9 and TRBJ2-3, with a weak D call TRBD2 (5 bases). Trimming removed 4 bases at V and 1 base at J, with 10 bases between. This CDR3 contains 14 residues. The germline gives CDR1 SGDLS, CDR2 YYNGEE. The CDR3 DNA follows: TGTGCCAGCAGCTCGCGTAGCGGCACAGATACGCAGTATTTT. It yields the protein CASSSRSGTDTQYF.

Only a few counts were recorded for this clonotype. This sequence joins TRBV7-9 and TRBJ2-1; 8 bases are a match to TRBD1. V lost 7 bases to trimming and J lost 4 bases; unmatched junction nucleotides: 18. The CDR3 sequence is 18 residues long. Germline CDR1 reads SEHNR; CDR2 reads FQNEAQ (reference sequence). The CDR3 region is CASTAGQGKKLYYNEQFF. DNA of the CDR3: TGTGCCAGCACCGCTGGACAGGGCAAGAAGCTCTATTACAATGAGCAGTTCTTC.

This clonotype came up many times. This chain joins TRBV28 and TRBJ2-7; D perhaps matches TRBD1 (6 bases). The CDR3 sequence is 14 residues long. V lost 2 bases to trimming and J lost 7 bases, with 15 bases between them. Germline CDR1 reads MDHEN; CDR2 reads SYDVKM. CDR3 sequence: CASSLTGTFDEQYF. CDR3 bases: TGTGCCAGCAGTTTAACCGGGACATTCGATGAGCAGTACTTC.

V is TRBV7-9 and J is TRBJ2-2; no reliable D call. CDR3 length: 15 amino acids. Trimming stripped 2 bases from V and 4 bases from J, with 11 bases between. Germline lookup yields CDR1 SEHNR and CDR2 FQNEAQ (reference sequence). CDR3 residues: CASSLSGQVTGELFF. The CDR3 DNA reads TGTGCCAGCAGCTTATCTGGGCAGGTCACCGGGGAGCTGTTTTTT.